The 5 T cell receptor beta chains given below trace back to one sample, sequenced in a study of T cells after yellow fever vaccination (dated by TCRdb to about 2019). Libraries were constructed by 5' RACE. Data came from an Illumina HiSeq 2500. TCRdb handled the public reads itself, with Q25 trimming in fastp and clone calling in MiXCR, and kept productive beta chains. For every CDR3 protein sequence, its rows merge into one entry that carries the most common genes and DNA. Counted in this sample were some 670,000 distinct CDR3 sequences; 9% to 15% of them appeared once. The ten top clones hold more than 12% of the sample. The treatment or condition label, as the study defines it: live attenuated yellow fever vaccine strain. The sample in question was PBMCs, obtained on the day of the yellow fever booster vaccination. The receptors shown here come from a man younger than 45 who received the YFV17D yellow fever vaccine.

The rearrangement joins TRBV9 to TRBJ2-1; 8 nucleotides match TRBD2. After removal of 0 bases from V and 6 bases from J, the junction contained 8 bases not matched to a gene. The CDR3 is made up of 16 amino acids. Germline V gene lookup returns CDR1 SGDLS and CDR2 YYNGEE. Here the CDR3 reads CASSVEPGLVGNEQFF. DNA for the CDR3: TGTGCCAGCAGCGTAGAACCGGGACTAGTAGGCAATGAGCAGTTCTTC.

In this sample, this clonotype turned up a few times. V is TRBV18 and J is TRBJ2-4; D unclear. This CDR3 is 16 amino acids long. Per germline, CDR1 KGHSH and CDR2 LQKENI. Trimming took off 3 bases at V and 0 bases at J, with 12 bases between the two ends. The DNA of the CDR3 is TGTGCCAGCTCACCGACCTTACAGCTAGCCAAAAACATTCAGTACTTC. This encodes CASSPTLQLAKNIQYF.

At least ten counts were recorded for this clonotype. The rearrangement links TRBV29-1 to TRBJ2-3, with a tentative D call TRBD2 (5 bases). V lost 1 base to trimming and J lost 2 bases, with 10 bases between them. This CDR3 is built from 14 residues. CDR1 and CDR2 from the germline V gene are SQVTM and ANQGSEA. This chain's CDR3 is CSVEVGSLTDTQYF. CDR3 nucleotide sequence: TGCAGCGTTGAAGTGGGGAGTCTCACAGATACGCAGTATTTT.

This clonotype was seen a handful of times. V usage is TRBV12-3 or TRBV12-4 and J usage is TRBJ2-7; D is unclear. V dropped 1 base and J dropped 1 base, with 8 bases sitting between them. The length of the CDR3 is 14 residues. In nucleotides, the CDR3 is TGTGCCAGCAGTTTAGGACGGGCGTCCTACGAGCAGTACTTC. Amino acids: CASSLGRASYEQYF.

In this sample, this clonotype turned up a few times. This chain joins TRBV20-1 and TRBJ2-1; TRBD2 might be the D (6 bases). Looked up from germline, CDR1 is DFQATT and CDR2 is SNEGSKA (reference sequence). This CDR3 contains 15 residues. V lost 0 bases, J lost 6 bases, and 15 bases lay in between. The CDR3 sequence is CSARDSRLVANEQFF. The CDR3 region has the DNA TGCAGTGCTAGAGATTCGAGACTAGTGGCCAATGAGCAGTTCTTC.